Below, 10 T cell receptor beta chains from the same sample are listed, as sequenced in a study of PD-1 blockade in mismatch repair-deficient tumors. The table came from immunoSEQ multiplex PCR; TCRdb's copy has only in-frame clones and leaves some out. This sample yields 15,000 to 20,000 clones, of which roughly 83% are seen a single time; 15% to 20% belongs to the top ten. Sequenced here: PBMCs, sampled before pembrolizumab treatment. Source of these receptors: an adult with mismatch repair-deficient cancer.

J is TRBJ2-3 and V is TRBV6-5, with TRBD2 matching over 7 bases. The germline gives CDR1 MNHEY, CDR2 SVGAGI. This CDR3 spans 14 amino acids. V was pared by 2 bases and J by 2 bases, with 1 base of the junction left unmatched. The CDR3 DNA reads TGTGCCAGCAGTTACGGGAGGGCCACAGATACGCAGTATTTT. As protein: CASSYGRATDTQYF.

The V and J genes are TRBV11-3 and TRBJ1-1, with TRBD1 matching 11 bases. CDR3 size: 16 residues. CDR1 is SGHNT, CDR2 YENEEA, per germline. J gave up 4 bases and V 5 bases, and 9 bases lay outside the gene matches. CDR3 nucleotides: TGTGCCAGCAGCGAGGACAGGGGGCCCGATACCACTGAAGCTTTCTTT. This translates into CASSEDRGPDTTEAFF.

The V call is TRBV7-9, the J call TRBJ2-5; D gene unclear. Germline assignment: CDR1 SEHNR and CDR2 FQNEAQ (reference sequence). Trimming left V 5 bases short and J 5 bases short, with 12 bases between. The CDR3 is 13 amino acids. CDR3 sequence (DNA): TGTGCCAGCAGCCCACGTAATGGGGAGACCCAGTACTTC. Protein sequence: CASSPRNGETQYF.

In its sample, this clone was seen a few times. This chain links TRBV7-9 with TRBJ2-5; D may correspond to TRBD1 or TRBD2 (5 bases each). This CDR3 has 15 residues. The germline CDR1 and CDR2 sequences are SEHNR and FQNEAQ (reference sequence). Trimming shortened V by 2 bases and J by 4 bases, and 14 bases separated the two germline ends. CDR3 DNA: TGTGCCAGCAGCTTACTTGAGGGGTTCCGAGAGACCCAGTACTTC. Its translation is CASSLLEGFRETQYF.

The chain combines TRBV7-3 with TRBJ2-7; 9 bases agree with TRBD2. This CDR3 contains 17 residues. V lost 1 base to trimming and J lost 6 bases; unmatched junction nucleotides: 13. CDR1 SGHTA and CDR2 FQGTGA come from the germline V gene. The CDR3 nucleotides read TGTGCCAGCAGCTTAAATCTGGCTAGCGGGACTTCTTTCGAGCAGTACTTC. This gives the protein CASSLNLASGTSFEQYF.

This chain links TRBV6-5 with TRBJ2-3; the D is unclear. With 0 bases removed from V and 5 bases from J, the gap between germline ends came to 3 bases. CDR1 and CDR2 (germline): MNHEY, SVGAGI. This CDR3 is built from 12 residues. This CDR3 is CASSYSRDTQYF. CDR3 sequence (DNA): TGTGCCAGCAGTTACTCGCGAGATACGCAGTATTTT.

The V and J genes are TRBV6-4 and TRBJ2-1, with 9 bases fitting TRBD1. The CDR3 has 14 amino acids. CDR1 is MRHNA and CDR2 is SNTAGT in the germline V gene. V shed 0 bases, J shed 6 bases, and the junction held 0 bases outside the gene matches. DNA for the CDR3: TGTGCCAGCAGTGACTCGACAGGGGGCAATGAGCAGTTCTTC. Translating it yields CASSDSTGGNEQFF.

The rearrangement links TRBV11-3 to TRBJ2-3; 12 nucleotides match TRBD1. Per germline, CDR1 SGHNT and CDR2 YENEEA. The V gene end was trimmed by 0 bases and the J gene end by 3 bases; junction bases not matched to a gene: 4. The CDR3 runs to 17 residues. The CDR3 nucleotides are TGTGCCAGCAGCTTAGACGGGACAGGGGGCGCGACAGATACGCAGTATTTT. Amino acid sequence: CASSLDGTGGATDTQYF.

CDR3: CASRGDITEQYF. CDR3 nucleotides: TGTGCCAGCAGAGGGGACATTACCGAGCAGTACTTC. J is TRBJ2-7 and V is TRBV2, with D possibly being TRBD1 (6 bases). V shed 6 bases and J shed 6 bases, with 12 bases lying between them. The CDR3 is 12 amino acids. Per germline, CDR1 SNHLY and CDR2 FYNNEI.

V gene TRBV28 combines with J gene TRBJ1-1, with no clear D. Per the germline V gene, CDR1 is MDHEN and CDR2 is SYDVKM. The CDR3 runs to 16 residues. With 5 bases removed from V and 2 bases from J, the gap between germline ends came to 18 bases. The CDR3 DNA reads TGTGCCAGCAGTCCCATGAACCCGAGGGTAAACACTGAAGCTTTCTTT. Translating it yields CASSPMNPRVNTEAFF. Combining the CDR3 with reference TRBV28 and TRBJ1-1 gives the whole variable domain DVKVTQSSRYLVKRTGEKVFLECVQDMDHENMFWYRQDPGLGLRLIYFSYDVKMKEKGDIPEGYSVSREKKERFSLILESASTNQTSMYLCASSPMNPRVNTEAFFGQGTRLTVV.